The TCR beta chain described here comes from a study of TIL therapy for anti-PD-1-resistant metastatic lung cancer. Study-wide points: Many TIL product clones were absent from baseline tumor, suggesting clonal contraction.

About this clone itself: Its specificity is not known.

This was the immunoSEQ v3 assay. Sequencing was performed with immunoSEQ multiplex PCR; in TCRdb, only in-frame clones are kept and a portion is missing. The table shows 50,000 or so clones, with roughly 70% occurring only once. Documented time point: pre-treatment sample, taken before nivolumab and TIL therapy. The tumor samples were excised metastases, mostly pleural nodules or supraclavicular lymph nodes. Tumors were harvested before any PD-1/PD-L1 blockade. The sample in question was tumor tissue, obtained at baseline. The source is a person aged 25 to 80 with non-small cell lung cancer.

In DNA form, the CDR3 reads TGTGCCATAGAGACTAGCGGGGTTTACGAGCAGTACTTC. Amino acid sequence: CAIETSGVYEQYF. This chain connects TRBV6-1 to TRBJ2-7; 11 bases map to TRBD2. CDR1 is MNHNS, CDR2 SASEGT, per germline. With V trimmed by 10 bases and J by 4 bases, 6 bases remained unmatched. CDR3 length equals 13 residues.